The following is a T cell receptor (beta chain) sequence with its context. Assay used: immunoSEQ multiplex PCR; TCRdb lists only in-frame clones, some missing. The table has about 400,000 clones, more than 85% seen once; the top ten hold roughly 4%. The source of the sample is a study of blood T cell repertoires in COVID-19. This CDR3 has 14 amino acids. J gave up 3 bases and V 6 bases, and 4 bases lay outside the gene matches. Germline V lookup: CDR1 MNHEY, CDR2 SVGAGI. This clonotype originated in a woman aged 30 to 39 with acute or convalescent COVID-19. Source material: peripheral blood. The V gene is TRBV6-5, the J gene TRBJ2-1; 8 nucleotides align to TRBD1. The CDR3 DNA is TGTGCCAGCAGCTGGACAGGGTTCTACAATGAGCAGTTCTTC. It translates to CASSWTGFYNEQFF.